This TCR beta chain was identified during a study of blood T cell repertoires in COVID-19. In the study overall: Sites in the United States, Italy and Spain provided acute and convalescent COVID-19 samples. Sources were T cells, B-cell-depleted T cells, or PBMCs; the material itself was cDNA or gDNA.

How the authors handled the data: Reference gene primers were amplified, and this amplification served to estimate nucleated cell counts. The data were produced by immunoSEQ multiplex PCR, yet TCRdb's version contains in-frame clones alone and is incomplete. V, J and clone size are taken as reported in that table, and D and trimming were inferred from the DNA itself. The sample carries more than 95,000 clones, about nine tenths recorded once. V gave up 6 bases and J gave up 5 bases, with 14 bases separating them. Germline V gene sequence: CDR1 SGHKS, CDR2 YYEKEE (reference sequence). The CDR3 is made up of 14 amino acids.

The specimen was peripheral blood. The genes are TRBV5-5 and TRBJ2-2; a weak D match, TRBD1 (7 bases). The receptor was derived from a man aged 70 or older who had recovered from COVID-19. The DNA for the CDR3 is TGTGCCAGCATCGTCCAGGGGGGAACCGGGGAGCTGTTTTTT. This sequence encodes CASIVQGGTGELFF.